This T cell receptor beta chain stems from a study of graft-versus-host responses after intestinal transplantation. The wider study: Transplant recipients had multivisceral, liver-intestinal, or isolated intestinal grafts. Study-wide points: Circulating GvH clones peaking coincided with falling HvG clones soon after transplant.

Clones were sequenced by immunoSEQ multiplex PCR, and TCRdb holds only the in-frame ones, with some missing. Among over 85,000 clones listed, 93% were seen once. The germline V gene has CDR1 SEHNR and CDR2 FQNEAQ (reference sequence). The CDR3 loop spans 15 amino acids. Trimming cost V 3 bases and J 2 bases, with 14 bases left between them. A word on this clone: Its matching antigen is unknown.

The receptor's source is a human donor who received an intestinal transplant. The material was unstimulated CD8+ T cells sorted from spleen or lymph node cells, obtained before intestinal transplant. The chain links TRBV7-9 to TRBJ2-7; a weak D match, TRBD1 (5 bases). CDR3 nucleotide sequence: TGTGCCAGCAGCTTTCCAGGGATCCCTACCTACGAGCAGTACTTC. Protein product: CASSFPGIPTYEQYF.